This T cell receptor beta chain is from a study of OX40 agonist ivuxolimab in advanced cancers. The length of the CDR3 is 17 residues. Germline V gene data show CDR1 as LNHNV and CDR2 as YYDKDF (reference sequence). V shed 0 bases and J shed 0 bases, with 12 bases lying between them. The protocol was immunoSEQ multiplex PCR, while the TCRdb copy is restricted to in-frame clones and leaves out a portion. This sample has approximately 70,000 clones; more than 75% occur once, and the top ten carry roughly a sixth. The chain uses TRBV15 and TRBJ2-1; D not resolved. The clonotype originates from an adult with an advanced solid tumor such as melanoma, head and neck, liver or kidney cancer. Sequencing used CD4+ or CD8+ T cells sorted from blood, obtained in a trial of the OX40 agonist ivuxolimab. The CDR3 here is CATSRDLPQSSYNEQFF. CDR3 in DNA: TGTGCCACCAGCAGAGATCTCCCACAGAGCTCCTACAATGAGCAGTTCTTC. The variable domain in full, completed from reference TRBV15 and TRBJ2-1, reads DAMVIQNPRYQVTQFGKPVTLSCSQTLNHNVMYWYQQKSSQAPKLLFHYYDKDFNNEADTPDNFQSRRPNTSFCFLDIRSPGLGDTAMYLCATSRDLPQSSYNEQFFGPGTRLTVL.